Each of the 25 T cell receptor beta chains below was sequenced from the same sample in a study of shared clonotypes between healthy human individuals. Measured with immunoSEQ multiplex PCR; TCRdb has only the in-frame clones, and not every one. This sample has hundreds of thousands of clones, with approximately 73% found just once. Sequencing used memory CD4+ T cells sorted from blood. Subset indicated: CD45RA-negative fraction. Source of these receptors: a young woman in good health.

In this sample, this clone turned up a few times. This chain uses TRBV11-2 with TRBJ2-5, with D unclear. V was clipped by 1 base and J by 1 base, with 10 bases between them. CDR1 and CDR2 from the germline V gene are SGHAT and FQNNGV. The CDR3 covers 15 residues. DNA for the CDR3: TGTGCCAGCAGCTTAGGGAGCGTATCCCAAGAGACCCAGTACTTC. Protein: CASSLGSVSQETQYF. Full variable domain (outside the CDR3, taken from reference TRBV11-2 and TRBJ2-5): EAGVAQSPRYKIIEKRQSVAFWCNPISGHATLYWYQQILGQGPKLLIQFQNNGVVDDSQLPKDRFSAERLKGVDSTLKIQPAKLEDSAVYLCASSLGSVSQETQYFGPGTRLLVL.

This chain joins TRBV9 and TRBJ1-4; D ambiguous. Trimming stripped 3 bases from V and 7 bases from J, with 16 bases between. Germline V lookup: CDR1 SGDLS, CDR2 YYNGEE. The CDR3 extends over 15 amino acids. This CDR3 reads CASSDRPPWAEKLFF. CDR3 coding DNA: TGTGCCAGCAGCGACAGACCTCCCTGGGCTGAAAAACTGTTTTTT. The full variable domain, with the rest looked up from reference TRBV9 and TRBJ1-4, is DSGVTQTPKHLITATGQRVTLRCSPRSGDLSVYWYQQSLDQGLQFLIQYYNGEERAKGNILERFSAQQFPDLHSELNLSSLELGDSALYFCASSDRPPWAEKLFFGSGTQLSVL.

The chain joins TRBV5-1 to TRBJ1-2, with D tentatively TRBD1 (5 bases). Trimming took 6 bases from V and 3 from J, leaving 12 bases between them. There are 13 residues in the CDR3. The germline V gene encodes CDR1 SGHRS and CDR2 YFSETQ. The CDR3 DNA reads TGCGCCAGCACCCGGGGCTGGGACTATGGCTACACCTTC. Its protein is CASTRGWDYGYTF.

This rearrangement joins TRBV7-9 to TRBJ2-7, with 8 bases that match TRBD1. Germline CDR1 is SEHNR and CDR2 is FQNEAQ (reference sequence). The ends lost 5 bases at V and 2 bases at J; junction bases unmatched: 11. The CDR3 is 16 residues long. The CDR3 spells CASSPLPGQETYEQYF. Written as DNA, the CDR3 is TGTGCCAGCAGCCCACTCCCGGGACAGGAGACCTACGAGCAGTACTTC. The full variable domain, in which reference TRBV7-9 and TRBJ2-7 provide the parts outside the CDR3, is DTGVSQNPRHKITKRGQNVTFRCDPISEHNRLYWYRQTLGQGPEFLTYFQNEAQLEKSRLLSDRFSAERPKGSFSTLEIQRTEQGDSAMYLCASSPLPGQETYEQYFGPGTRLTVT.

This clone was observed a few times. The J gene is TRBJ2-6, the V gene TRBV6-6; TRBD1 is a possible D gene (5 bases). With 10 bases removed from V and 0 bases from J, the gap between germline ends came to 16 bases. CDR3 size: 16 residues. Germline CDR1 reads MNHNY; CDR2 reads SVGAGI (reference sequence). This CDR3 is CATWGRTTSGANVLTF. The CDR3 DNA reads TGTGCCACATGGGGTAGGACAACCTCTGGGGCCAACGTCCTGACTTTC.

The chain links TRBV7-8 to TRBJ2-7, with TRBD2 identical over 11 bases. Trimming took 3 bases from V and 5 from J; bases not matched to a gene: 3. Germline V lookup: CDR1 SGHVS, CDR2 FQNEAQ. The CDR3 consists of 14 residues. CDR3 in amino acids: CASSFSGRANEQYF. The CDR3 region has the DNA TGTGCCAGCAGCTTTAGCGGGAGGGCCAACGAGCAGTACTTC.

The V call is TRBV7-9, the J call TRBJ1-2; possible D gene TRBD1, 6 bases. From germline, CDR1 is SEHNR and CDR2 FQNEAQ (reference sequence). There are 15 residues in the CDR3. The V and J ends lost 1 base and 6 bases respectively, with 15 bases between them. The CDR3 sequence is CASSLVPMRGHGYTF. In nucleotides, the CDR3 is TGTGCCAGCAGCTTAGTCCCAATGCGGGGGCATGGCTACACCTTC.

The chain couples TRBV4-2 to TRBJ2-7, with D tentatively TRBD1 (6 bases). V was clipped by 3 bases and J by 12 bases, with 24 bases between them. This CDR3 is 15 amino acids long. Germline lookup yields CDR1 LGHNA and CDR2 YNFKEQ. The CDR3 protein is CASSQVTGTRSLPYF. The CDR3 DNA reads as TGTGCCAGCAGCCAGGTTACCGGGACACGGTCCTTGCCGTACTTC.

The chain employs TRBV29-1 and TRBJ2-7, with D perhaps assigned TRBD1 or TRBD2 (5 bases each). Between the trimmed V and J ends, which lost 6 bases and 2 bases, there was a span of 14 bases. Germline V lookup: CDR1 SQVTM, CDR2 ANQGSEA. The CDR3 has 13 amino acids. CDR3 sequence (DNA): TGCAGCGTCCCCGGGGACGGGACCTACGAGCAGTACTTC. This codes for CSVPGDGTYEQYF.

CDR3 coding DNA: TGTGCCAGCAGCTTAGTCAAGGGAGGATGGGAGACCCAGTACTTC. Translation: CASSLVKGGWETQYF. V and J are TRBV11-2 and TRBJ2-5, with D possibly being TRBD2 (6 bases). V shed 1 base and J shed 5 bases, with 14 bases lying between them. The germline V gene has CDR1 SGHAT and CDR2 FQNNGV. The CDR3 is 15 amino acids.

This rearrangement joins TRBV30 to TRBJ2-1; TRBD2 matches 7 bases. Germline lookup yields CDR1 GTSNPN and CDR2 SVGIG (reference sequence). This CDR3 region has 13 residues. J lost 3 bases, V lost 5 bases, and 4 bases had no gene match. CDR3 sequence: CAWGRAGYNEQFF. The CDR3 bases are TGTGCCTGGGGGAGGGCCGGCTACAATGAGCAGTTCTTC. The complete variable domain, with remaining parts taken from reference TRBV30 and TRBJ2-1, reads SQTIHQWPATLVQPVGSPLSLECTVEGTSNPNLYWYRQAAGRGLQLLFYSVGIGQISSEVPQNLSASRPQDRQFILSSKKLLLSDSGFYLCAWGRAGYNEQFFGPGTRLTVL.

This chain links TRBV7-8 with TRBJ2-7; D not resolved. The length of the CDR3 is 15 residues. Trimming cost V 5 bases and J 5 bases, with 19 bases left between them. Germline-derived CDR1 and CDR2 are SGHVS and FQNEAQ. This CDR3 is CASSPGRVLRNEQYF. CDR3 coding DNA: TGTGCCAGCAGCCCCGGCCGGGTTCTAAGGAACGAGCAGTACTTC.

This clone has only one observation. The rearrangement joins TRBV19 to TRBJ1-1; the D gene is possibly TRBD1 (6 bases). V dropped 6 bases and J dropped 14 bases, with 22 bases sitting between them. Germline V gene sequence: CDR1 LNHDA, CDR2 SQIVND (reference sequence). CDR3 size: 13 residues. The CDR3 loop reads CASSPGQTRAGFF. The CDR3 DNA follows: TGTGCCAGTAGCCCAGGACAGACTCGAGCAGGATTCTTT.

In its sample, this clone was seen once. J is TRBJ1-1 and V is TRBV2, with a weak D call TRBD1 (6 bases). V shed 7 bases and J shed 1 base, with 22 bases lying between them. Germline CDR1 reads SNHLY; CDR2 reads FYNNEI. The CDR3 has 17 amino acids. This CDR3 reads CASIYGGNRAQNTEAFF. CDR3 DNA: TGTGCCAGCATTTATGGAGGGAACAGGGCACAGAACACTGAAGCTTTCTTT.

The chain links TRBV7-2 to TRBJ1-5; D ambiguous. CDR3 length: 13 residues. The ends were cut back, 2 bases at V and 6 bases at J, with 8 bases in the middle. CDR1 is SGHTA, CDR2 FQGNSA, per germline. The CDR3 spells CASSLITSQPQHF. The CDR3 nucleotides are TGTGCCAGCAGCTTAATAACTTCTCAGCCCCAGCATTTT.

The table lists this clone with a count of one. In DNA form, the CDR3 reads TGTGCCAGCAGTTACTCGTCAGGGGGCGGCTACGAGCAGTACTTC. Translating it yields CASSYSSGGGYEQYF. The rearrangement uses TRBV6-6 and TRBJ2-7, with TRBD1 identical over 8 bases. Trimming cost V 0 bases and J 3 bases; bases outside gene matches: 4. The CDR3 has 15 residues. Germline V gene lookup returns CDR1 MNHNY and CDR2 SVGAGI (reference sequence).

In this sample, this clone turned up a few times. CDR3 DNA sequence: TGCGCCAGCAGCATTATCACGGGACAGGGGTCGTCTGAAGCTTTCTTT. Residues: CASSIITGQGSSEAFF. The chain carries TRBV5-1 and TRBJ1-1, with 10 bases matching TRBD1. The CDR3 consists of 16 residues. From germline, CDR1 is SGHRS and CDR2 YFSETQ. V lost 4 bases to trimming and J lost 6 bases; unmatched junction nucleotides: 12.

CDR3 amino acids: CASSLWQGADTQYF. The CDR3 nucleotides are TGCGCCAGCAGCTTGTGGCAGGGGGCAGATACGCAGTATTTT. The chain employs TRBV5-1 and TRBJ2-3, with 7 positions matching TRBD1. V lost 1 base, J lost 4 bases, and 3 bases stayed unmatched. Germline V lookup: CDR1 SGHRS, CDR2 YFSETQ. This CDR3 spans 14 amino acids. Full variable domain (rest looked up from reference TRBV5-1 and TRBJ2-3): KAGVTQTPRYLIKTRGQQVTLSCSPISGHRSVSWYQQTPGQGLQFLFEYFSETQRNKGNFPGRFSGRQFSNSRSEMNVSTLELGDSALYLCASSLWQGADTQYFGPGTRLTVL.

The chain combines TRBV6-4 with TRBJ2-3; possibly TRBD1 for D (6 bases). The CDR3 length is 14 residues. Trimming pared 6 bases from V and 4 bases from J, leaving 14 bases between. The germline CDR1 and CDR2 sequences are MRHNA and SNTAGT. Written as DNA, the CDR3 is TGTGCCAGCAGCCGACAGGCCGGGGCAGATACGCAGTATTTT. Encoded protein: CASSRQAGADTQYF.

The V and J genes are TRBV19 and TRBJ2-1; 10 bases line up with TRBD2. The CDR3 loop spans 15 amino acids. CDR1 and CDR2 (germline): LNHDA, SQIVND (reference sequence). V dropped 5 bases and J dropped 8; count of bases not matched to a gene: 9. The CDR3 here is CASSSSGRAGHEQFF. In DNA form, the CDR3 reads TGTGCCAGTAGTTCGAGCGGGAGGGCGGGTCATGAGCAGTTCTTC. Complete variable domain (other parts from reference TRBV19 and TRBJ2-1): DGGITQSPKYLFRKEGQNVTLSCEQNLNHDAMYWYRQDPGQGLRLIYYSQIVNDFQKGDIAEGYSVSREKKESFPLTVTSAQKNPTAFYLCASSSSGRAGHEQFFGPGTRLTVL.

Notes on this clone: Possible read error: a much larger clone is one base away. The gene calls are TRBV7-8 and TRBJ1-5, with a tentative D call TRBD1 (6 bases). This CDR3 spans 13 amino acids. Germline CDR1 is SGHVS and CDR2 is FQNEAQ. Trimming left V 2 bases short and J 4 bases short, with 6 bases between. The CDR3 loop is CASSLQGNQPQHF. As DNA, the CDR3 is TGTGCCAGCAGCTTACAGGGGAATCAGCCCCAGCATTTT. Variable domain in full (rest from reference TRBV7-8 and TRBJ1-5): GAGVSQSPRYKVAKRGQDVALRCDPISGHVSLFWYQQALGQGPEFLTYFQNEAQLDKSGLPSDRFFAERPEGSVSTLKIQRTQQEDSAVYLCASSLQGNQPQHFGDGTRLSIL.

The rearrangement joins TRBV5-1 to TRBJ2-5; 14 bases match TRBD2. The CDR3 has 16 amino acids. Germline values: CDR1 SGHRS, CDR2 YFSETQ. J was trimmed by 5 bases and V by 4 bases; bases with no gene match: 7. The CDR3 loop reads CASSGGLAGARETQYF. The DNA of the CDR3 is TGCGCCAGCAGCGGGGGACTAGCGGGAGCGAGGGAGACCCAGTACTTC.

The rearrangement uses TRBV30 and TRBJ1-2; TRBD1 agrees at 7 bases. V was clipped by 3 bases and J by 7 bases; unmatched bases: 5. Germline values: CDR1 GTSNPN, CDR2 SVGIG (reference sequence). There are 12 residues in the CDR3. DNA for the CDR3: TGTGCCTGGAGCTTGACAGGGTCTGGCTACACCTTC. Translated: CAWSLTGSGYTF.

V and J are TRBV30 and TRBJ1-5; no definite D call. The CDR3 loop spans 13 amino acids. With 0 bases removed from V and 5 bases from J, the gap between germline ends came to 8 bases. Per the germline V gene, CDR1 is GTSNPN and CDR2 is SVGIG (reference sequence). The CDR3 DNA reads TGTGCCTGGAGTGTAATCGGGGATCAGCCCCAGCATTTT. Protein product: CAWSVIGDQPQHF.

This chain uses TRBV19 with TRBJ2-7; possibly TRBD2 for D (6 bases). CDR3 length: 15 amino acids. Looked up from germline, CDR1 is LNHDA and CDR2 is SQIVND (reference sequence). V shed 3 bases and J shed 3 bases, with 15 bases lying between them. The CDR3: CASSMKSGRVYEQYF. CDR3 coding DNA: TGTGCCAGTAGTATGAAAAGCGGGCGGGTCTACGAGCAGTACTTC.